A single sample gave rise to the 10 T cell receptor beta chains below, sequenced in a study of blood T cell repertoires in COVID-19. TCRdb keeps only in-frame clones here, not all; method: immunoSEQ multiplex PCR. In the table there are about 140,000 clones, 65% to 90% of which are singletons. The source material was peripheral blood. The receptor set was obtained from a man between 60 and 75 years old with active or convalescent COVID-19.

The chain is built from TRBV19 and TRBJ2-1, with D possibly being TRBD2 (5 bases). The germline V gene has CDR1 LNHDA and CDR2 SQIVND (reference sequence). The CDR3 has 12 residues. V lost 1 base and J 7 bases, leaving 5 bases between the germline ends. The CDR3 DNA reads TGTGCCAGTAGTATAGGAGGGAATGAGCAGTTCTTC. This gives the protein CASSIGGNEQFF.

A single count supports this clone. The chain carries TRBV11-3 and TRBJ2-7; TRBD1 matches 10 bases. CDR3 size: 15 residues. J was trimmed by 3 bases and V by 5 bases; bases with no gene match: 7. The germline V gene has CDR1 SGHNT and CDR2 YENEEA. CDR3 amino acids: CASSRTDRGDYEQYF. CDR3 bases: TGTGCCAGCAGCCGAACGGACAGGGGGGACTACGAGCAGTACTTC.

The rearrangement links TRBV15 to TRBJ2-2; D is perhaps TRBD2 (5 bases). CDR3 size: 12 residues. The V end lost 4 bases, the J end lost 7 bases, and 7 bases lay between the germline ends. Germline CDR1 is LNHNV and CDR2 is YYDKDF (reference sequence). The DNA for the CDR3 is TGTGCCACCAGCACTAGCTTCGGGGAGCTGTTTTTT. It encodes CATSTSFGELFF.

The chain uses TRBV7-8 and TRBJ1-1; D is undetermined. The CDR3 is made up of 12 amino acids. Looked up from germline, CDR1 is SGHVS and CDR2 is FQNEAQ. The V end was cut by 5 bases, the J end by 10 bases, with 14 bases between. CDR3 DNA sequence: TGTGCCAGCAGCCAAGGACTTGGCGGAGCTTTCTTT. Translation gives CASSQGLGGAFF.

This chain joins TRBV24-1 and TRBJ2-1; tentatively, D is TRBD2 (6 bases). CDR3 length equals 14 residues. V was pared by 4 bases and J by 2 bases, with 8 bases between. Germline V gives CDR1 KGHDR, CDR2 SFDVKD. The CDR3 coding sequence is TGTGCCACCAGTGAACGGACTACCTACAATGAGCAGTTCTTC. This encodes CATSERTTYNEQFF.

This chain joins TRBV9 and TRBJ1-6; 9 bases agree with TRBD1. The V gene's germline CDR1 is SGDLS and CDR2 YYNGEE. Trimming cost V 4 bases and J 7 bases; bases outside gene matches: 9. The CDR3 length is 16 residues. The DNA of the CDR3 is TGTGCCAGCAGCCCATTACAGGGGGCGACGAATTCACCCCTCCACTTT. It specifies CASSPLQGATNSPLHF.

This clone has just a few counts. The chain combines TRBV13 with TRBJ1-1; TRBD1 matches 7 bases. CDR1 and CDR2 (germline): PRHDT, FYEKMQ (reference sequence). The length of the CDR3 is 14 residues. J lost 1 base, V lost 6 bases, and 5 bases had no gene match. The CDR3 loop is CASRTGTANTEAFF. In DNA form, the CDR3 reads TGTGCCAGCAGGACCGGGACAGCGAACACTGAAGCTTTCTTT. The whole variable domain, remainder taken from reference TRBV13 and TRBJ1-1, is AAGVIQSPRHLIKEKRETATLKCYPIPRHDTVYWYQQGPGQDPQFLISFYEKMQSDKGSIPDRFSAQQFSDYHSELNMSSLELGDSALYFCASRTGTANTEAFFGQGTRLTVV.

V and J are TRBV11-2 and TRBJ2-7; 8 positions match TRBD1. With V trimmed by 5 bases and J by 4 bases, 10 bases remained unmatched. The CDR3 covers 15 residues. Germline V gene data show CDR1 as SGHAT and CDR2 as FQNNGV. The CDR3 sequence is CASSIGQGLQYEQYF. As DNA, the CDR3 is TGTGCCAGCAGCATAGGACAGGGTCTGCAGTACGAGCAGTACTTC.

This clone was observed once. The rearrangement joins TRBV18 to TRBJ1-2, with D unclear. This CDR3 has 15 residues. Germline assignment: CDR1 KGHSH and CDR2 LQKENI. V gave up 4 bases and J gave up 4 bases, with 16 bases separating them. DNA of the CDR3: TGTGCCAGCTCACAATCGGAAGCGGCCCTCTATGGCTACACCTTC. It codes for CASSQSEAALYGYTF.

The V call is TRBV5-4, the J call TRBJ2-3; 10 positions agree with TRBD2. The V and J ends lost 4 bases and 6 bases, in that order; junction bases with no gene match: 8. The CDR3 contains 15 residues. Germline lookup yields CDR1 SGHNT and CDR2 YYREEE (reference sequence). CDR3 in DNA: TGTGCCAGCAGCATAAGCGGGGGGGCCCCCGATACGCAGTATTTT. This gives the protein CASSISGGAPDTQYF.